These 5 T cell receptor beta chains share one sample of origin, sequenced in a study of T cells in Graves' hyperthyroidism and ophthalmopathy. Amplified TCR beta CDR3 regions came from RNA transcripts. A first-round RT-PCR of the TCR CDR3 used the HTBI primer set. Using its own MiXCR run on the multiplex PCR reads, TCRdb lists one record per CDR3 protein. The data hold about 400,000 distinct CDR3 sequences, with 15% observed a single time. The sample comprised blood. These TCRs come from a woman younger than 45 with Graves' hyperthyroidism.

This sequence joins TRBV4-1 and TRBJ2-7, with D perhaps TRBD1 (6 bases). V lost 6 bases and J 4 bases, leaving 16 bases between the germline ends. Per germline, CDR1 MGHRA and CDR2 YSYEKL. CDR3 length equals 14 residues. This CDR3 is CASSRQASLYEQYF. The CDR3 nucleotides are TGCGCCAGCAGTAGACAGGCCTCTCTATACGAGCAGTACTTC.

On this clonotype: Being one base from a much bigger clone, this may be a read error. V usage is TRBV3-1 and J usage is TRBJ2-5; 7 bases agree with TRBD2. This CDR3 spans 13 amino acids. The germline V gene has CDR1 LGHDT and CDR2 YNNKEL (reference sequence). CDR3 coding DNA: TGTACCAGCACCCCCGGCGGGAGTGGGACCCAGTACTTC. Translated: CTSTPGGSGTQYF.

This rearrangement joins TRBV20-1 to TRBJ1-1, with 7 bases identical to TRBD1. V lost 6 bases and J lost 2; bases outside the gene matches: 12. In germline, CDR1 is DFQATT, CDR2 SNEGSKA (reference sequence). This CDR3 has 15 residues. The DNA of the CDR3 is TGCAGTGCCCGATCTACAGGGGCCCCAAACACTGAAGCTTTCTTT. It encodes CSARSTGAPNTEAFF.

This clonotype was observed at least ten times. The rearrangement uses TRBV28 and TRBJ2-7; the D gene could be TRBD1 or TRBD2 (7 bases each). Germline CDR1 MDHEN, CDR2 SYDVKM. This CDR3 region has 16 residues. V lost 5 bases, J lost 6 bases, and 23 bases lay in between. The CDR3 DNA reads TGTGCCAGCAGTCCGACAGGGAGGGCTCCGGGGGTCGAGCAGTACTTC. It encodes CASSPTGRAPGVEQYF.

The genes are TRBV11-2 and TRBJ1-5; D might be TRBD1 (5 bases). This CDR3 has 17 residues. The ends were cut back, 2 bases at V and 0 bases at J, with 14 bases in the middle. Germline-derived CDR1 and CDR2 are SGHAT and FQNNGV. CDR3 protein: CASSLRGTGYSNQPQHF. In nucleotides, the CDR3 is TGTGCCAGCAGCTTACGAGGGACCGGCTATAGCAATCAGCCCCAGCATTTT.